A single sample is the source of the 6 T cell receptor beta chains below, sequenced in a study of blood T cells in healthy people across ages. Sample-barcoded 5' priming and a J-beta primer mix drove a second PCR of roughly 7 to 11 cycles. One entry per CDR3 protein, called by TCRdb with MiXCR from the 5' RACE reads. The table includes 790,000 or so distinct CDR3 sequences, 56% detected once. The sequencing input was blood. The receptors stem from a middle-aged man in good health.

This clonotype occurred a few times. The chain combines TRBV4-2 with TRBJ2-5; a possible D gene is TRBD2 (7 bases). Gene TRBJ2-7 matches the end of the DNA better, so the J call may be wrong. The CDR3 totals 15 residues. Per germline, CDR1 LGHNA and CDR2 YNFKEQ. CDR3 bases: TGTGCCAGCAGCCAAGATCTGGGAGGGGGCTACGAGCAGTACTTC. It codes for CASSQDLGGGYEQYF.

The rearrangement joins TRBV5-1 to TRBJ2-5, with 7 bases lining up with TRBD1. Trimming took 0 bases from V and 13 from J; bases not matched to a gene: 15. The CDR3 sequence is 15 residues long. From germline, CDR1 is SGHRS and CDR2 YFSETQ. CDR3 nucleotide sequence: TGCGCCAGCAGCTTGGGTCCGGGACAGCAAAACATTCGGTACTTC. Protein product: CASSLGPGQQNIRYF.

The count of this clonotype is one. Given a much more abundant clone one base away, this may be a read error. The chain employs TRBV12-3 or TRBV12-4 and TRBJ2-5; tentative D call: TRBD2 (6 bases). This CDR3 contains 13 residues. CDR3 in amino acids: CAGSLGGEETQYF. In DNA form, the CDR3 reads TGTGCCGGCAGTTTAGGAGGGGAGGAGACCCAGTACTTC.

The chain joins TRBV29-1 to TRBJ1-2, with D perhaps TRBD1 (5 bases). This CDR3 has 11 amino acids. V shed 8 bases and J shed 9 bases, with 16 bases lying between them. CDR1 is SQVTM and CDR2 is ANQGSEA in the germline V gene. CDR3 sequence reads: CSSSREGSYTF. The CDR3 coding sequence is TGCAGCTCTTCCAGGGAGGGGAGCTACACCTTC.

This clonotype has more than one count but fewer than ten. The rearrangement joins TRBV29-1 to TRBJ2-4, with 9 bases that match TRBD1. The end of the DNA is better explained by TRBJ2-7, so the J call may be wrong. The CDR3 loop spans 15 amino acids. Germline-derived CDR1 and CDR2 are SQVTM and ANQGSEA. CDR3: CSVEHKGQGSYEQYF. In nucleotides, the CDR3 is TGCAGCGTTGAACACAAAGGACAGGGGTCCTACGAGCAGTACTTC.

The table lists this clonotype with many counts. This sequence joins TRBV10-3 and TRBJ2-5; D is ambiguous. V was shortened by 2 bases and J by 4 bases, with 5 bases between the two germline ends. Germline values: CDR1 ENHRY, CDR2 SYGVKD. The CDR3 has 12 amino acids. CDR3 nucleotides: TGTGCCATCAGTGAGGCTCTAGAGACCCAGTACTTC. This gives the protein CAISEALETQYF.